This T cell receptor beta chain was found in a study of blood T cell repertoires in COVID-19. Study-level information: Whether acute or convalescent, the COVID-19 samples came from the United States, Italy and Spain. In each case, the material was cDNA or gDNA derived from T cells, B-cell-depleted T cells, or PBMCs.

Original analysis: Amplification from reference gene primers served as the basis for estimated nucleated cell counts. Measured with immunoSEQ multiplex PCR; TCRdb has only the in-frame clones, and not every one. The V and J calls and clone size come from that table; D and trimming were worked out from the DNA. Of approximately 93,000 clones in the sample, around 88% were seen once. V lost 4 bases, J lost 3 bases, and 8 bases stayed unmatched. The CDR3 has 16 residues. The germline gives CDR1 LNHDA, CDR2 SQIVND (reference sequence). The genes are TRBV19 and TRBJ2-2; 7 nucleotides agree with TRBD2. Specimen: peripheral blood. The sequence was collected from a man aged 60 to 69 with acute or convalescent COVID-19. The CDR3 protein is CASSTGRWLDTGELFF. In nucleotides, the CDR3 is TGTGCCAGTAGTACCGGGAGGTGGCTAGACACCGGGGAGCTGTTTTTT.